This T cell receptor (beta chain) was sequenced for a study of cytomegalovirus exposure and HLA in healthy donors. Study-level background: Unique TCRs from HLA-typed donors, around 93 million of them, were held in an early data release. Broader study findings: Exclusion applied to some V segments, including TRBV6-2 and TRBV6-3, as they were indistinguishable. TCR beta V- and J-gene trimming, according to a later analysis, was linked to a missense DCLRE1C variant. A prior analysis recorded that most TCR beta V segments were productive about 87% or about 30% of the time.

From germline, CDR1 is LNHDA and CDR2 SQIVND (reference sequence). CDR3 size: 15 residues. V shed 2 bases and J 5 bases; nucleotides not matched to a gene: 8. It was with 60 Vbeta and 13 Jbeta primers that the PCR ran. Assay used: immunoSEQ multiplex PCR; TCRdb lists only in-frame clones, some missing. Among around 230,000 clones listed, approximately 81% were seen once. Points on this clone: What it binds is not known.

The sequencing input was PBMCs. V gene TRBV19 combines with J gene TRBJ1-1, with TRBD1 matching over 7 bases. The TCR sequence derives from a girl aged 2 to 10 in good health and CMV-seronegative. The CDR3 is CASSILGGEGTEAFF. DNA of the CDR3: TGTGCCAGTAGTATATTAGGGGGCGAGGGAACTGAAGCTTTCTTT. The full variable domain, rest sourced from reference TRBV19 and TRBJ1-1, is DGGITQSPKYLFRKEGQNVTLSCEQNLNHDAMYWYRQDPGQGLRLIYYSQIVNDFQKGDIAEGYSVSREKKESFPLTVTSAQKNPTAFYLCASSILGGEGTEAFFGQGTRLTVV.